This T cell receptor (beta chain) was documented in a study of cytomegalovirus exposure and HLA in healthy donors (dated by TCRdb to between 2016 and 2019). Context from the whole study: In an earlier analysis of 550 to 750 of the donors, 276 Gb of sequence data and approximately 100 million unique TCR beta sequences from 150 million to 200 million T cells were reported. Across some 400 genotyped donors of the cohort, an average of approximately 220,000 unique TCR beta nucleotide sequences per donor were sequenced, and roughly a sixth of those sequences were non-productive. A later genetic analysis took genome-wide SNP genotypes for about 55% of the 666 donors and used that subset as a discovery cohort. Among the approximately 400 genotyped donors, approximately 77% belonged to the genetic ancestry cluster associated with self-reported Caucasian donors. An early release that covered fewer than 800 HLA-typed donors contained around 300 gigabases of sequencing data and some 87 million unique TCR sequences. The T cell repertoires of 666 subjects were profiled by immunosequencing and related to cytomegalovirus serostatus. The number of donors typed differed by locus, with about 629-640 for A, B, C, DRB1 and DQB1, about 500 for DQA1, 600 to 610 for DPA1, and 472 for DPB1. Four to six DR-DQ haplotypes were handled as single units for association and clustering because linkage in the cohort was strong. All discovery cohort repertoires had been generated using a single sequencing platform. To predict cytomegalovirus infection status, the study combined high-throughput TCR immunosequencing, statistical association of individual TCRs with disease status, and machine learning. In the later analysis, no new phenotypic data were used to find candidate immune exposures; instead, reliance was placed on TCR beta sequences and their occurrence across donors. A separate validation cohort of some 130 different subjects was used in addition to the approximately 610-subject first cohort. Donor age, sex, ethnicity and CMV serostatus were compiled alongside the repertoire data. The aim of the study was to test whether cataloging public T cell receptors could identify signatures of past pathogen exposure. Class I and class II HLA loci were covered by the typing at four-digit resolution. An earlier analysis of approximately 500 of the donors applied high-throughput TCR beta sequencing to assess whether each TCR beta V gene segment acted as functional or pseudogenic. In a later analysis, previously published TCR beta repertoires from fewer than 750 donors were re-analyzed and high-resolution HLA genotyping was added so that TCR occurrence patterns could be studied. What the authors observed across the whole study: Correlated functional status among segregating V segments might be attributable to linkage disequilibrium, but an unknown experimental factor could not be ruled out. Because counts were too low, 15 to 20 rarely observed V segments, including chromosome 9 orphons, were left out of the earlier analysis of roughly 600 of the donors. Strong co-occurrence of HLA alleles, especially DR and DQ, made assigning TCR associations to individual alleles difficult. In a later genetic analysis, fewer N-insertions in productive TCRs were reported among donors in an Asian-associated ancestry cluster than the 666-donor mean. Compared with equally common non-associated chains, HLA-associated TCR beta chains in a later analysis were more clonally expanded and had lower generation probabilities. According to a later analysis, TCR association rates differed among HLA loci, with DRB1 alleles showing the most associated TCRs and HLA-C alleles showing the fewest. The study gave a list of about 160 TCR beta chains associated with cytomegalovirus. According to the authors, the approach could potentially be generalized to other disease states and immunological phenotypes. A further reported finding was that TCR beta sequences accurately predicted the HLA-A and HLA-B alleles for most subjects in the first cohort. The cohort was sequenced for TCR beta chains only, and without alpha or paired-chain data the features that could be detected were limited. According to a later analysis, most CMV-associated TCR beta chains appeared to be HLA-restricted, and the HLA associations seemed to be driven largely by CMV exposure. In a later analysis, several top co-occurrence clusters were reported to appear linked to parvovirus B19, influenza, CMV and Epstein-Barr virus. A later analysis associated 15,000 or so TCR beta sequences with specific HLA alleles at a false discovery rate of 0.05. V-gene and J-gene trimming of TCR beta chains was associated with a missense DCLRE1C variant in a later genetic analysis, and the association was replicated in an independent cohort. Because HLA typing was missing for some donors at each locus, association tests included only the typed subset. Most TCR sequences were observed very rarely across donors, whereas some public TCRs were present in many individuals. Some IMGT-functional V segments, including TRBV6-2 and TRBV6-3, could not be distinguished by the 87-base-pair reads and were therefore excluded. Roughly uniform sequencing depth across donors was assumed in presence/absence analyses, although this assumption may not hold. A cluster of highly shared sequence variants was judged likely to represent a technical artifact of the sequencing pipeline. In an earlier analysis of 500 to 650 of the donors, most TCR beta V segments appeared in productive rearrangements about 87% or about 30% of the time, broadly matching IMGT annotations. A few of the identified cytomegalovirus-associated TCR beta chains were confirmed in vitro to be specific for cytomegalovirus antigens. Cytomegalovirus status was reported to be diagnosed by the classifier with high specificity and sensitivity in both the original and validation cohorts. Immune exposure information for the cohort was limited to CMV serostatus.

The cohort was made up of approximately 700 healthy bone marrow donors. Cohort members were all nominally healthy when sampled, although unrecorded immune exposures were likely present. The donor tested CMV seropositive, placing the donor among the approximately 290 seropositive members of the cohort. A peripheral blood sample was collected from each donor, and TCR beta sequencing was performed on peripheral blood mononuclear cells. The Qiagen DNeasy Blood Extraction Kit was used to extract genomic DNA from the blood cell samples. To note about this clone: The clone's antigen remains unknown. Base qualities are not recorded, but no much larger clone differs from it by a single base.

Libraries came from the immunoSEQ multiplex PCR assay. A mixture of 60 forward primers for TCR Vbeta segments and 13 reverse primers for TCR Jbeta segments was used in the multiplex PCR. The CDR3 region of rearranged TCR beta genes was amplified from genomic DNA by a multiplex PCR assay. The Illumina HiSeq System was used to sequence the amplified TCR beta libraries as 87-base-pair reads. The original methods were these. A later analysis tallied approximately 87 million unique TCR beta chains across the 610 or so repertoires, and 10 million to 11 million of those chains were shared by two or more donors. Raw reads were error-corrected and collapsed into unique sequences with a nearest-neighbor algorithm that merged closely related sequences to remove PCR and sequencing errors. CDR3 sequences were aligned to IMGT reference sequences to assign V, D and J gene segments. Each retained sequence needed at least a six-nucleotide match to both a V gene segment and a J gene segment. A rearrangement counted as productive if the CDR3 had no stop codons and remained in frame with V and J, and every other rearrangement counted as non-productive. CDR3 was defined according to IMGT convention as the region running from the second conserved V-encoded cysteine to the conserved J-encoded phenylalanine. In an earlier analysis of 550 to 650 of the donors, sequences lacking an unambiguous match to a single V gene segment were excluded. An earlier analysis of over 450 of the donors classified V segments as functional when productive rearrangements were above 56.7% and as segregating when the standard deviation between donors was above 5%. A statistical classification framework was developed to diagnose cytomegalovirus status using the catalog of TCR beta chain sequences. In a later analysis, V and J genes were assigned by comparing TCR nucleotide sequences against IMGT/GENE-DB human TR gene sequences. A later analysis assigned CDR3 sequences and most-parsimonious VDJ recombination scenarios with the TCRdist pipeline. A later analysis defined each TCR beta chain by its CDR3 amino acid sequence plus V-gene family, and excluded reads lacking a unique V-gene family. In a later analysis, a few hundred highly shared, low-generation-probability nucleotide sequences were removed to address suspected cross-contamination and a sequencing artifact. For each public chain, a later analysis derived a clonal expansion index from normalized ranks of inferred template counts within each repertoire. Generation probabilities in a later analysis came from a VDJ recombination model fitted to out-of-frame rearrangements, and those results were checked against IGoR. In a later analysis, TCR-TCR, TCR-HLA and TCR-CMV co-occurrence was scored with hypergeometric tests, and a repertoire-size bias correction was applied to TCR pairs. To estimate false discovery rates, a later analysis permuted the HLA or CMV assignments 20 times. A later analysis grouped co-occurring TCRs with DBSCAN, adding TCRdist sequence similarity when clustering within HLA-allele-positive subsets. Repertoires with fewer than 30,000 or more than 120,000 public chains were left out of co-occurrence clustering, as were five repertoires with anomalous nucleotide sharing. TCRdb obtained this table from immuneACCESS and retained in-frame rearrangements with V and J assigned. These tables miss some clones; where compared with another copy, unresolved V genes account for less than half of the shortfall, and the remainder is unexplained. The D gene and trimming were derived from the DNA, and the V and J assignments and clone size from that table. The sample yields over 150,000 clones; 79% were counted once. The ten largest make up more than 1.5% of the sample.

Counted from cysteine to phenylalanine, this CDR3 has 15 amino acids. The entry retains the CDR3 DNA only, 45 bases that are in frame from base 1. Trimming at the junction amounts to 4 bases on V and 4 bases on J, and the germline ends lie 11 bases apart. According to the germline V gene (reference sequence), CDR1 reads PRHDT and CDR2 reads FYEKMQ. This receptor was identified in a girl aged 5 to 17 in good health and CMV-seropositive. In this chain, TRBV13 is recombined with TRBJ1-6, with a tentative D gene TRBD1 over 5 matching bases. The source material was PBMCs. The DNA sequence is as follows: TGTGCCAGCAGCTCAGACAGCTTTTATAATTCACCCCTCCACTTT. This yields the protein CASSSDSFYNSPLHF.